The entry that follows covers one T cell receptor beta chain sequence. Losses at the gene ends were 2 bases for V and 4 bases for J; bases not matched to a gene: 0. Germline-derived CDR1 and CDR2 are ENHRY and SYGVKD. This CDR3 comprises 13 residues. MiXCR, applied by TCRdb to the 5' RACE reads, yields one record per CDR3 protein. The sample has 500,000 to 650,000 distinct CDR3 sequences, around an eighth seen once; the top ten hold 14% to 15%. The record originates from a study of T cells after yellow fever vaccination. Study background: With SMART-Seq v4 Ultra Low Input, the fractions containing low cell numbers were prepared.

This chain uses TRBV10-3 with TRBJ1-2; 8 bases map to TRBD1. The clonotype was recovered from a man younger than 45 who received the YFV17D yellow fever vaccine. Source: PBMCs, taken on the day of the yellow fever booster vaccination. CDR3 nucleotides: TGTGCCATCAGTGAGGGACAGGGCTATGGCTACACCTTC. This encodes CAISEGQGYGYTF.